This T cell receptor beta chain was observed in a study of blood T cell repertoires in COVID-19. The data were produced by immunoSEQ multiplex PCR, yet TCRdb's version contains in-frame clones alone and is incomplete. The top ten hold approximately 10% of the sample, which has 100,000 to 150,000 clones, approximately 88% seen once. The TCR originated in a man in his forties or fifties with acute or convalescent COVID-19. Material: peripheral blood.

Here the CDR3 reads CASLGTGEWFF. In DNA, the CDR3 is TGTGCCAGCCTGGGAACGGGAGAATGGTTCTTC. V and J are TRBV2 and TRBJ2-1; possible D gene TRBD2, 6 bases. V shed 8 bases and J shed 15 bases, with 17 bases lying between them. CDR1 is SNHLY, CDR2 FYNNEI, per germline. The CDR3 runs to 11 residues.